Listed here are 29 T cell receptor beta chains from one sample, sequenced in a study of T-cell reconstitution after alpha-beta-depleted transplantation in children. This sample's TCRbeta library carried unique molecular identifier barcodes. TCRdb reprocessed the PCR reads with MiXCR, giving one entry per CDR3 protein. The repertoire has around 200,000 distinct CDR3 sequences, 8.4% of them found once; the top ten carry under 40%. Sequencing used PBMCs, mostly from graft donor cells, obtained 360 days after TCRalphabeta/CD19-depleted stem cell transplant. These receptor sequences come from a male patient between 2 and 9 years old who had a stem cell transplant for acute myeloid leukemia, so the T cells may come from the graft donor.

This clonotype came up many times. The rearrangement links TRBV12-3 or TRBV12-4 to TRBJ2-5; possibly TRBD2 for D (7 bases). The CDR3 runs 14 residues. With 1 base removed from V and 5 bases from J, the gap between germline ends came to 11 bases. In nucleotides, the CDR3 is TGTGCCAGCAGTTTAGTGCGGGGGCAGGAGACCCAGTACTTC. Translation gives CASSLVRGQETQYF.

This clonotype was counted only a few times. V is TRBV5-6 and J is TRBJ2-3, with 11 nucleotides matching TRBD2. The CDR3 length is 19 residues. Trimming cost V 0 bases and J 10 bases; bases outside gene matches: 19. From germline, CDR1 is SGHDT and CDR2 YYEEEE. The CDR3 DNA reads as TGTGCCAGCAGCTTGGCTACCCCCGGACTAGCGGGCTCAAGCCCATCGCAGTATTTT. It translates to CASSLATPGLAGSSPSQYF.

This rearrangement joins TRBV20-1 to TRBJ2-4, with a weak D call TRBD1 (5 bases). Trimming took off 5 bases at V and 0 bases at J, with 17 bases between the two ends. CDR1 and CDR2 (germline): DFQATT, SNEGSKA (reference sequence). This CDR3 has 16 amino acids. The CDR3 DNA is TGCAGTGCTCCCTACCCCCCAGGGTTAGCCAAAAACATTCAGTACTTC. This translates into CSAPYPPGLAKNIQYF.

In this sample, this clonotype turned up many times. J is TRBJ2-1 and V is TRBV11-1, with D uncertain. This CDR3 is built from 13 residues. Germline values: CDR1 SGHAT, CDR2 FQDESV (reference sequence). Trimming stripped 5 bases from V and 3 bases from J, with 8 bases between. The chain's CDR3 is CASSPTLYNEQFF. The CDR3 nucleotides read TGTGCCAGCAGCCCGACTCTCTACAATGAGCAGTTCTTC.

This clonotype was observed a few times. The CDR3: CASSQDPISSGDLHNEQFF. DNA for the CDR3: TGTGCCAGCAGCCAAGATCCGATCTCCAGCGGGGATCTCCACAATGAGCAGTTCTTC. The chain employs TRBV3-1 and TRBJ2-1, with 7 bases that match TRBD2. CDR3 length: 19 amino acids. Per the germline V gene, CDR1 is LGHDT and CDR2 is YNNKEL (reference sequence). Trimming at V came to 0 bases and at J to 5 bases, leaving 16 bases not matched to a gene.

CDR3 coding DNA: TGCAGCGTTGAAGATCGCATCTCTGGGGCCAACGTCCTGACTTTC. Its translation: CSVEDRISGANVLTF. The chain joins TRBV29-1 to TRBJ2-6; D not resolved. V was clipped by 0 bases and J by 0 bases, with 6 bases between them. The CDR3 loop spans 15 amino acids. The germline V gene encodes CDR1 SQVTM and CDR2 ANQGSEA. The whole variable domain, remainder taken from reference TRBV29-1 and TRBJ2-6, is SAVISQKPSRDICQRGTSLTIQCQVDSQVTMMFWYRQQPGQSLTLIATANQGSEATYESGFVIDKFPISRPNLTFSTLTVSNMSPEDSSIYLCSVEDRISGANVLTFGAGSRLTVL.

The genes are TRBV5-1 and TRBJ2-4; D tentatively reads TRBD1 or TRBD2 (5 bases each). The CDR3 is made up of 13 amino acids. Germline CDR1 and CDR2: SGHRS and YFSETQ. V gave up 3 bases and J gave up 9 bases, with 13 bases separating them. The CDR3 DNA follows: TGCGCCAGCAGCTCCACCGGGGCTACCATTCAGTACTTC. Protein: CASSSTGATIQYF. Together with reference TRBV5-1 and TRBJ2-4, the CDR3 gives the full variable domain: KAGVTQTPRYLIKTRGQQVTLSCSPISGHRSVSWYQQTPGQGLQFLFEYFSETQRNKGNFPGRFSGRQFSNSRSEMNVSTLELGDSALYLCASSSTGATIQYFGAGTRLSVL.

This clonotype has a handful of counts. The chain recombines TRBV20-1 with TRBJ2-4; no reliable D call. The germline CDR1 and CDR2 sequences are DFQATT and SNEGSKA (reference sequence). Trimming removed 0 bases at V and 2 bases at J, with 11 bases between. CDR3 length: 15 amino acids. CDR3 nucleotide sequence: TGCAGTGCTAGAGATCCCAGCAACACCAAAAACATTCAGTACTTC. Its translation is CSARDPSNTKNIQYF.

The chain links TRBV24-1 to TRBJ1-4; perhaps TRBD1 as D (5 bases). Germline V gene data show CDR1 as KGHDR and CDR2 as SFDVKD. The CDR3 contains 14 residues. Trimming took 7 bases from V and 8 from J, leaving 16 bases between them. The CDR3: CATSAGTPREKLFF. CDR3 nucleotide sequence: TGTGCCACCAGCGCCGGGACTCCCCGGGAAAAACTGTTTTTT.

In this sample, this clonotype turned up many times. The chain employs TRBV24-1 and TRBJ2-1; weak D call: TRBD1 (5 bases). Trimming removed 0 bases at V and 9 bases at J, with 11 bases between. Germline V gives CDR1 KGHDR, CDR2 SFDVKD. This CDR3 is built from 14 residues. The CDR3 DNA is TGTGCCACCAGTGATTTGAACTCCCAGGGTGAGCAGTTCTTC. It yields the protein CATSDLNSQGEQFF.

The V call is TRBV3-1, the J call TRBJ1-1, with TRBD1 matching 9 bases. The CDR3 is 14 residues long. Germline V gene lookup returns CDR1 LGHDT and CDR2 YNNKEL (reference sequence). V was clipped by 1 base and J by 7 bases; unmatched bases: 4. CDR3 sequence reads: CASSQGATGGEAFF. In DNA form, the CDR3 reads TGTGCCAGCAGCCAAGGAGCGACAGGGGGTGAAGCTTTCTTT.

In this sample, this clonotype turned up a few times. The rearrangement uses TRBV7-9 and TRBJ2-7; D is tentatively TRBD1 or TRBD2 (5 bases each). Trimming cost V 1 base and J 4 bases, with 11 bases left between them. Per the germline V gene, CDR1 is SEHNR and CDR2 is FQNEAQ (reference sequence). The CDR3 length is 14 residues. CDR3 region: CASSLEQGPYEQYF. The DNA for the CDR3 is TGTGCCAGCAGCTTAGAGCAGGGACCTTACGAGCAGTACTTC.

The rearrangement joins TRBV7-9 to TRBJ1-2; D remains unclear. CDR1 is SEHNR and CDR2 is FQNEAQ in the germline V gene (reference sequence). The CDR3 extends over 14 amino acids. V was trimmed by 0 bases and J by 0 bases, leaving 5 bases between them. The CDR3 loop reads CASSLAGPNYGYTF. In nucleotides, the CDR3 is TGTGCCAGCAGCTTAGCAGGTCCTAACTATGGCTACACCTTC.

The sample holds one count of this clonotype. The chain carries TRBV7-2 and TRBJ2-2, with D unclear. Trimming cost V 2 bases and J 4 bases, with 11 bases left between them. Germline CDR1 SGHTA, CDR2 FQGNSA. The CDR3 is 15 residues long. The DNA for the CDR3 is TGTGCCAGCAGCTTAAGCAGTAGAGGCACCGGGGAGCTGTTTTTT. Amino acid sequence: CASSLSSRGTGELFF. The full variable domain, in which reference TRBV7-2 and TRBJ2-2 provide the parts outside the CDR3, is GAGVSQSPSNKVTEKGKDVELRCDPISGHTALYWYRQSLGQGLEFLIYFQGNSAPDKSGLPSDRFSAERTGGSVSTLTIQRTQQEDSAVYLCASSLSSRGTGELFFGEGSRLTVL.

The chain is built from TRBV14 and TRBJ2-2; TRBD1 agrees at 7 bases. Germline V gene data show CDR1 as SGHDN and CDR2 as FVKESK. The CDR3 totals 15 residues. J gave up 0 bases and V 2 bases, and 0 bases lay outside the gene matches. CDR3 bases: TGTGCCAGCAGCCAAACAGGGGCGAACACCGGGGAGCTGTTTTTT. This translates into CASSQTGANTGELFF.

At least ten counts were recorded for this clonotype. The rearrangement joins TRBV24-1 to TRBJ2-6; possibly TRBD1 for D (5 bases). V dropped 4 bases and J dropped 4 bases, with 10 bases sitting between them. This CDR3 is 15 amino acids long. CDR1 KGHDR and CDR2 SFDVKD come from the germline V gene. The CDR3 nucleotides read TGTGCCACCAGTGAAGGGGCGGCAGGGGCCAACGTCCTGACTTTC. This encodes CATSEGAAGANVLTF.

This clonotype occurred many times. This chain connects TRBV5-1 to TRBJ2-1, with 10 nucleotides matching TRBD2. The CDR3 runs to 15 residues. Germline V CDR1 and CDR2: SGHRS, YFSETQ. J was trimmed by 7 bases and V by 4 bases; bases with no gene match: 8. CDR3 sequence reads: CASSDLAGVVNEQFF. In DNA form, the CDR3 reads TGCGCCAGCAGCGATCTAGCGGGAGTTGTTAATGAGCAGTTCTTC.

This clonotype has at least ten counts. The V gene is TRBV11-2, the J gene TRBJ2-1, with D tentatively TRBD1 or TRBD2 (5 bases each). The CDR3 loop spans 16 amino acids. Germline lookup yields CDR1 SGHAT and CDR2 FQNNGV. The V end was cut by 0 bases, the J end by 5 bases, with 14 bases between. The DNA of the CDR3 is TGTGCCAGCAGCTTAGAGGGGACGAGAACCCACAATGAGCAGTTCTTC. Protein product: CASSLEGTRTHNEQFF.

This clonotype was picked up many times. The gene calls are TRBV4-3 and TRBJ1-2; D call uncertain. The V and J ends lost 3 bases and 4 bases respectively, with 12 bases between them. In germline, CDR1 is LGHNA, CDR2 YSLEER. This CDR3 spans 14 amino acids. The CDR3 loop is CASSHRPPSYGYTF. CDR3 DNA sequence: TGCGCCAGCAGCCACCGGCCCCCCAGCTATGGCTACACCTTC.

This clonotype was seen repeatedly, ten times or more. The chain couples TRBV27 to TRBJ2-7; D might be TRBD2 (6 bases). The CDR3 runs 15 residues. V lost 5 bases and J 5 bases, leaving 19 bases between the germline ends. Germline V gives CDR1 MNHEY, CDR2 SMNVEV (reference sequence). The DNA of the CDR3 is TGTGCCAGCAGTGGAGGAGGGGTCTTTTACGACGAGCAGTACTTC. Residues: CASSGGGVFYDEQYF.

This clonotype occurred many times. The chain joins TRBV7-9 to TRBJ2-5, with a tentative D call TRBD1 (6 bases). Germline-derived CDR1 and CDR2 are SEHNR and FQNEAQ (reference sequence). The V end lost 2 bases, the J end lost 0 bases, and 10 bases lay between the germline ends. This CDR3 is built from 15 residues. CDR3 protein: CASSLRDKYQETQYF. CDR3 nucleotide sequence: TGTGCCAGCAGCTTACGGGACAAGTACCAAGAGACCCAGTACTTC.

The V call is TRBV7-9, the J call TRBJ1-5; a weak D match, TRBD1 (5 bases). The CDR3 is 14 amino acids. The germline gives CDR1 SEHNR, CDR2 FQNEAQ (reference sequence). Deletions cut 5 bases from V and 3 bases from J, with 11 bases between. The CDR3 is CASSPSGTNQPQHF. CDR3 DNA: TGTGCCAGCAGCCCCTCCGGGACCAATCAGCCCCAGCATTTT.

The chain is built from TRBV7-9 and TRBJ1-4; no clear D gene. The CDR3 contains 15 residues. Looked up from germline, CDR1 is SEHNR and CDR2 is FQNEAQ (reference sequence). V was cut by 1 base and J by 3 bases, with 9 bases left in between. DNA of the CDR3: TGTGCCAGCAGCTTAGTACGCGACCCTAATGAAAAACTGTTTTTT. This sequence encodes CASSLVRDPNEKLFF.

This clonotype was recorded at least ten times. This chain joins TRBV5-1 and TRBJ2-1, with no clear D. CDR1 SGHRS and CDR2 YFSETQ come from the germline V gene. V lost 0 bases and J 2 bases, leaving 6 bases between the germline ends. The CDR3 extends over 14 amino acids. CDR3 region: CASSLDSAYNEQFF. As DNA, the CDR3 is TGCGCCAGCAGCTTGGACAGCGCCTACAATGAGCAGTTCTTC. Drawing the rest from reference TRBV5-1 and TRBJ2-1, the complete variable domain is KAGVTQTPRYLIKTRGQQVTLSCSPISGHRSVSWYQQTPGQGLQFLFEYFSETQRNKGNFPGRFSGRQFSNSRSEMNVSTLELGDSALYLCASSLDSAYNEQFFGPGTRLTVL.

The chain has TRBV4-1 and TRBJ2-3; 13 bases are shared with TRBD2. The CDR3 has 18 residues. Trimming at V came to 4 bases and at J to 3 bases, leaving 10 bases not matched to a gene. The germline CDR1 and CDR2 sequences are MGHRA and YSYEKL. The CDR3 sequence is CASSRTSGGARRTDTQYF. The CDR3 bases are TGCGCCAGCAGCCGTACTAGCGGGGGGGCCAGACGTACAGATACGCAGTATTTT.

This clonotype was detected many times. The chain has TRBV12-3 or TRBV12-4 and TRBJ2-1; no reliable D call. CDR3 size: 12 residues. The germline V and J ends were trimmed by 5 bases and 3 bases, with 5 bases remaining between them. The DNA for the CDR3 is TGTGCCAGCAGTGACGACTACAATGAGCAGTTCTTC. Translated, it gives CASSDDYNEQFF.

This clonotype appeared a few times. V usage is TRBV7-9 and J usage is TRBJ2-7; 8 bases line up with TRBD2. V shed 5 bases and J 5 bases; nucleotides not matched to a gene: 17. Germline lookup yields CDR1 SEHNR and CDR2 FQNEAQ (reference sequence). The CDR3 contains 17 residues. CDR3 sequence: CASSAPALGTRAHEQYV. The CDR3 DNA follows: TGTGCCAGCAGCGCCCCTGCCCTCGGGACTAGGGCTCACGAGCAGTACGTC.

This clonotype was counted at least ten times. The chain uses TRBV29-1 and TRBJ1-5, with D perhaps TRBD1 (5 bases). CDR3 length equals 13 residues. Germline V gene lookup returns CDR1 SQVTM and CDR2 ANQGSEA. Deletions cut 6 bases from V and 0 bases from J, with 9 bases between. This CDR3 is CSVSRDSNQPQHF. CDR3 DNA sequence: TGCAGCGTGTCCAGGGATAGCAATCAGCCCCAGCATTTT.

This clonotype has only a few counts. The chain couples TRBV12-3 or TRBV12-4 to TRBJ2-3; D possibly matches TRBD1 or TRBD2 (5 bases each). This CDR3 comprises 13 residues. V dropped 6 bases and J dropped 4 bases, with 11 bases sitting between them. In DNA form, the CDR3 reads TGTGCCAGCAGCTGGAGAGGGGCAGATACGCAGTATTTT. It specifies CASSWRGADTQYF.